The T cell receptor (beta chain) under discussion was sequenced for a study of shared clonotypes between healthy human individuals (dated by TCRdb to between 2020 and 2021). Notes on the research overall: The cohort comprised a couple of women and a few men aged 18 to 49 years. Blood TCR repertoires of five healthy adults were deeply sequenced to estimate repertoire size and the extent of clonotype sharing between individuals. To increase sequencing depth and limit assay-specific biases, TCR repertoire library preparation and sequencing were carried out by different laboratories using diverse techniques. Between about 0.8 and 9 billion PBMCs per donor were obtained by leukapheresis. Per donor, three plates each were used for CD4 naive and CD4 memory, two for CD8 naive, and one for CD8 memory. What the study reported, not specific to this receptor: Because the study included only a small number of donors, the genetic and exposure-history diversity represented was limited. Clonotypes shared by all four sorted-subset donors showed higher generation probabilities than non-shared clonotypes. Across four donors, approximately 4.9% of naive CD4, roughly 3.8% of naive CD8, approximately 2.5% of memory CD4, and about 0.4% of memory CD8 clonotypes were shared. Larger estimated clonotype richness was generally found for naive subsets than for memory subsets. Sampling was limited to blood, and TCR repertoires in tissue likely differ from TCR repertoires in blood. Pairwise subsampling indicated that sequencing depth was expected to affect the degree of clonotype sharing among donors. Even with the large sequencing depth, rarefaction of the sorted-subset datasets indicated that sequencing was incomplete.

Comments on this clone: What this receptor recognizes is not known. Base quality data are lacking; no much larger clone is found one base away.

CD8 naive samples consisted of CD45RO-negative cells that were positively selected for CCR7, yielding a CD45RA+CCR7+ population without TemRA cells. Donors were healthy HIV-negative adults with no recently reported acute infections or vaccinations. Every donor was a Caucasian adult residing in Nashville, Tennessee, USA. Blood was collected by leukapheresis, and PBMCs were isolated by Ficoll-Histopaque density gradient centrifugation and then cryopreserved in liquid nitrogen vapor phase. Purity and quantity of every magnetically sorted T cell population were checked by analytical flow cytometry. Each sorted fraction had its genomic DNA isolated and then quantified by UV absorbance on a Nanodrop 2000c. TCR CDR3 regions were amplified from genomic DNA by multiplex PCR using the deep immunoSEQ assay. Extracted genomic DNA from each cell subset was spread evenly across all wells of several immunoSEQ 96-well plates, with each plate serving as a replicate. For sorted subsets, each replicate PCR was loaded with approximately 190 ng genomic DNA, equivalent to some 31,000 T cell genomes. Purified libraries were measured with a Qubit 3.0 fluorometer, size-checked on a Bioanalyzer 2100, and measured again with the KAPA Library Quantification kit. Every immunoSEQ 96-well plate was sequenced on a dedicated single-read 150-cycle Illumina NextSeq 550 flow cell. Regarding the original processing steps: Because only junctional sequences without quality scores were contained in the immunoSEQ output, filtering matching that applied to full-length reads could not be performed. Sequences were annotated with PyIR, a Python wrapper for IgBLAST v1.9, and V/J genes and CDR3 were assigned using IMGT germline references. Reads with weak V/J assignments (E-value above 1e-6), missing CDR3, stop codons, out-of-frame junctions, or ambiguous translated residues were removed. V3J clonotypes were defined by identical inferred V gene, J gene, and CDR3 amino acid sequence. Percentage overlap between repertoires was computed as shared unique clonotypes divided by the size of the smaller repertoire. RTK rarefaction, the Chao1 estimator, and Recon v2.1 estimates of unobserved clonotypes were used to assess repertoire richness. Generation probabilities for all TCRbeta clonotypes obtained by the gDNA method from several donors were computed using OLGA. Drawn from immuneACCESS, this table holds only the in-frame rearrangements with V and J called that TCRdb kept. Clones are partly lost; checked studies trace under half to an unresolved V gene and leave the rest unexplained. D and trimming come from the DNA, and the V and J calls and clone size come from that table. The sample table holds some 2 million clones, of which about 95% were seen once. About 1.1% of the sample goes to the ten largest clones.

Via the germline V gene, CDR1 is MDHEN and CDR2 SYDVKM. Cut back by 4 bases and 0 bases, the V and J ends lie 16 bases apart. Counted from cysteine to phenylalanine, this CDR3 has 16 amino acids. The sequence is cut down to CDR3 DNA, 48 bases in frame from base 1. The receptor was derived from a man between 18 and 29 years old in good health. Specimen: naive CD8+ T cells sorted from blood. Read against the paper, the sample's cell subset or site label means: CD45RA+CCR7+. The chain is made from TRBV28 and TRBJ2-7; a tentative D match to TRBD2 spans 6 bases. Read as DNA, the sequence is TGTGCCAGCAGTTCCTACGGGGGTTTCAGCTCCTACGAGCAGTACTTC. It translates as CASSSYGGFSSYEQYF.